There are many counts of the clone carrying this T cell receptor (beta chain). Regions amplified from RNA transcripts were the TCR beta CDR3 regions. Researchers ran a first-round RT-PCR on the TCR CDR3 using the HTBI primer set. In TCRdb, the multiplex PCR reads were re-called with MiXCR into one record per CDR3 protein. Found here are 350,000 or so distinct CDR3 sequences, roughly 20% of them singletons; the top ten hold around 15%. The record originates from a study of T cells in Graves' hyperthyroidism and ophthalmopathy. The CDR3 is 15 residues long. Germline assignment: CDR1 SNHLY and CDR2 FYNNEI. The J segment lost 5 bases and the V segment lost 4 bases, leaving 6 bases of the junction unmatched.

The specimen was blood. The chain couples TRBV2 to TRBJ1-5; 9 nucleotides agree with TRBD1. This TCR came from a woman in her thirties or forties with Graves' ophthalmopathy. CDR3 in DNA: TGTGCCAGCAGTGGGTCGACAGGGGGATATCAGCCCCAGCATTTT. This sequence encodes CASSGSTGGYQPQHF.